The text below deals with one T cell receptor (beta chain). Libraries were prepared by immunoSEQ multiplex PCR; TCRdb keeps only in-frame clonotypes and omits some of them. The sample lists about 1.1 million clones; 75% to 85% were seen once. This sample is part of a study of shared clonotypes between healthy human individuals. Germline assignment: CDR1 SGHTA and CDR2 FQGNSA. V gave up 8 bases and J gave up 7 bases, with 20 bases separating them. The length of the CDR3 is 15 residues. This chain joins TRBV7-2 and TRBJ2-2; no clear D gene. This TCR came from a man aged 18 to 30 in good health. Some clones in this sample may be carry-over from other donors' samples. The sample consisted of memory CD4+ T cells from PBMCs. The subset denotes: CD45RA-negative fraction. CDR3: CASSHGLGLVGELFF. In DNA form, the CDR3 reads TGTGCCAGCTCCCACGGGCTGGGCCTAGTCGGGGAGCTGTTTTTT.